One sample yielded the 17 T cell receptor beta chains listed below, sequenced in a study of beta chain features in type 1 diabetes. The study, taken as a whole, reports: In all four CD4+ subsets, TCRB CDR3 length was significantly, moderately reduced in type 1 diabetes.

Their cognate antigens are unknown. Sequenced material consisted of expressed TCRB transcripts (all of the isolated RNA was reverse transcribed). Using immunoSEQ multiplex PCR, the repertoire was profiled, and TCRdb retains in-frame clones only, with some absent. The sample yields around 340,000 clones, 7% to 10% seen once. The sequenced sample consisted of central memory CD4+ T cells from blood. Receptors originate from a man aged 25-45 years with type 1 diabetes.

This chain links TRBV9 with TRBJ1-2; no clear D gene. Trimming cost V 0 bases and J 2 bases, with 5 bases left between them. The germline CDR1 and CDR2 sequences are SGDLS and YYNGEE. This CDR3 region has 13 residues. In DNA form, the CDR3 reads TGTGCCAGCAGCGTAGAAGGGAACTATGGCTACACCTTC. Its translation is CASSVEGNYGYTF.

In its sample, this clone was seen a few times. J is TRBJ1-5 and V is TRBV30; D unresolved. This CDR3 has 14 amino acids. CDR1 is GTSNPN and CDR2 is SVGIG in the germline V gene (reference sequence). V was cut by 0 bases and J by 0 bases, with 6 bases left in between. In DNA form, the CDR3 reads TGTGCCTGGAGTGTGGGGTATAGCAATCAGCCCCAGCATTTT. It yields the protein CAWSVGYSNQPQHF.

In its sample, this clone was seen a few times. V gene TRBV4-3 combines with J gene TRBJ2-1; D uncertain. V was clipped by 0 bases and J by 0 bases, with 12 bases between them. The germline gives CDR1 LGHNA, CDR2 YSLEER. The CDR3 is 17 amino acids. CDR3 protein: CASSQDLARSSYNEQFF. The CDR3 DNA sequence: TGCGCCAGCAGCCAAGATCTCGCCAGGAGCTCCTACAATGAGCAGTTCTTC.

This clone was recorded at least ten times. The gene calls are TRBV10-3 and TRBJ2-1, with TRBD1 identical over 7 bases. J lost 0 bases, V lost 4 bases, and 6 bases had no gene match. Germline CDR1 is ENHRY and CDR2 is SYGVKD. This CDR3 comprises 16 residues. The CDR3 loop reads CAISGGQFSSYNEQFF. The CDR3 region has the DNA TGTGCCATCAGTGGGGGACAGTTTAGCTCCTACAATGAGCAGTTCTTC.

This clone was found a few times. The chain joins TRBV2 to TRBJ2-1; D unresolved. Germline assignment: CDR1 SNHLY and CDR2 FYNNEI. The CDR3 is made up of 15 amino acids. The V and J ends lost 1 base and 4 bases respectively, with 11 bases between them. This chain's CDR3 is CASSEEVQDYNEQFF. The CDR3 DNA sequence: TGTGCCAGCAGTGAAGAAGTCCAGGATTACAATGAGCAGTTCTTC. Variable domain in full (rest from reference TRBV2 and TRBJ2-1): EPEVTQTPSHQVTQMGQEVILRCVPISNHLYFYWYRQILGQKVEFLVSFYNNEISEKSEIFDDQFSVERPDGSNFTLKIRSTKLEDSAMYFCASSEEVQDYNEQFFGPGTRLTVL.

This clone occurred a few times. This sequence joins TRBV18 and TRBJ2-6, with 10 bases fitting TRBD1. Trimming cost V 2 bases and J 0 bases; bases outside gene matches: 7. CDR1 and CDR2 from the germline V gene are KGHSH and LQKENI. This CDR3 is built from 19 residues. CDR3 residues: CASSPISGQGISGANVLTF. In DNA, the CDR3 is TGTGCCAGCTCACCAATTTCGGGACAGGGGATCTCTGGGGCCAACGTCCTGACTTTC.

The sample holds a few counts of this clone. CDR3 protein: CASTSLARGPNQPQHF. Here the CDR3 DNA reads TGTGCCAGCACATCCCTGGCCAGGGGGCCAAATCAGCCCCAGCATTTT. The chain is built from TRBV28 and TRBJ1-5; TRBD1 matches at 8 bases. The junction had 12 bases not matched to a gene; V was cut back by 7 bases and J by 4 bases. The CDR3 spans 16 residues. Germline-derived CDR1 and CDR2 are MDHEN and SYDVKM.

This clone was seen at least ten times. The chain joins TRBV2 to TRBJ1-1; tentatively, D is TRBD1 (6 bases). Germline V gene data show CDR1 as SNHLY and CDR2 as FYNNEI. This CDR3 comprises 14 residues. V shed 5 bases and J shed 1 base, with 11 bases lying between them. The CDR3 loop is CASSRQEGNTEAFF. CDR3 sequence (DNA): TGTGCCAGCAGTCGACAGGAAGGGAACACTGAAGCTTTCTTT.

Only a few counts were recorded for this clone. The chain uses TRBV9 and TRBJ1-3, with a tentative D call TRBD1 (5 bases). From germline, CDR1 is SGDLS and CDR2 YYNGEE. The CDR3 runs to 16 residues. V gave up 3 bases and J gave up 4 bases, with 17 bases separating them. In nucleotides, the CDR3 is TGTGCCAGCAGCGCCGACAGACCATCGGCCGGAAACACCATATATTTT. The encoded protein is CASSADRPSAGNTIYF. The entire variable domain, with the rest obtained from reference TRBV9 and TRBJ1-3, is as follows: DSGVTQTPKHLITATGQRVTLRCSPRSGDLSVYWYQQSLDQGLQFLIQYYNGEERAKGNILERFSAQQFPDLHSELNLSSLELGDSALYFCASSADRPSAGNTIYFGEGSWLTVV.

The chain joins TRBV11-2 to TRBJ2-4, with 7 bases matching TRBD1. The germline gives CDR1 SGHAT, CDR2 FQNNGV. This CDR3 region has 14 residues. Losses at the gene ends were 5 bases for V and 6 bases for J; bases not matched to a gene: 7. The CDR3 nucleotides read TGTGCCAGCAGCCACCGGGACAGTAGAAACATTCAGTACTTC. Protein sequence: CASSHRDSRNIQYF.

This CDR3 is CASSYGPDGTEAFF. DNA of the CDR3: TGTGCCAGCAGCTACGGACCCGACGGGACTGAAGCTTTCTTT. The chain couples TRBV7-9 to TRBJ1-1; D not resolved. The V and J ends lost 4 bases and 5 bases respectively, with 14 bases between them. The CDR3 spans 14 residues. Germline CDR1 reads SEHNR; CDR2 reads FQNEAQ (reference sequence).

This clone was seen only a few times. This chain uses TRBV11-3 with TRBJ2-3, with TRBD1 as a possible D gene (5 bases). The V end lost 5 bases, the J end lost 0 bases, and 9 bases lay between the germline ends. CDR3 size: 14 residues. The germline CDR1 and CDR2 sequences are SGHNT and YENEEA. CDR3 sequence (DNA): TGTGCCAGCAGCCCGACAGCCAGCACAGATACGCAGTATTTT. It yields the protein CASSPTASTDTQYF. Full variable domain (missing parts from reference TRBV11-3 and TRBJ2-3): EAGVVQSPRYKIIEKKQPVAFWCNPISGHNTLYWYLQNLGQGPELLIRYENEEAVDDSQLPKDRFSAERLKGVDSTLKIQPAELGDSAVYLCASSPTASTDTQYFGPGTRLTVL.

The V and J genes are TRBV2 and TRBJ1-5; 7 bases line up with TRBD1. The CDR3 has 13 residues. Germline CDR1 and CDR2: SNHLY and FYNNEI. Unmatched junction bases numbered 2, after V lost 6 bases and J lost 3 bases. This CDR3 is CASRGQPNQPQHF. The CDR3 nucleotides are TGTGCCAGCAGGGGACAGCCCAATCAGCCCCAGCATTTT.

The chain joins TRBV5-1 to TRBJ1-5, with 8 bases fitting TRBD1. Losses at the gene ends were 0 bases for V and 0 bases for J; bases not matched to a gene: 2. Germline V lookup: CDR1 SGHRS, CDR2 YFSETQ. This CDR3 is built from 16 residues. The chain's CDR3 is CASSLEGTGSNQPQHF. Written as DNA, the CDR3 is TGCGCCAGCAGCTTGGAAGGGACAGGTAGCAATCAGCCCCAGCATTTT.

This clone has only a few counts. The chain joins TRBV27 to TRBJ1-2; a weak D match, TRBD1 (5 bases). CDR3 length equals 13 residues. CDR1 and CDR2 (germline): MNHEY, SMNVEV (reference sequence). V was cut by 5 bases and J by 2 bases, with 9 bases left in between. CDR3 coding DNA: TGTGCCAGCAGTCCCGGACACAACTATGGCTACACCTTC. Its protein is CASSPGHNYGYTF.

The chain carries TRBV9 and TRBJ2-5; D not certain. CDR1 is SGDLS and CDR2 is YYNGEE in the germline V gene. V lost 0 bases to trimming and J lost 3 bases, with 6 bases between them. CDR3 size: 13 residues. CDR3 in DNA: TGTGCCAGCAGCGTAGGATATGAAGAGACCCAGTACTTC. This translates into CASSVGYEETQYF.

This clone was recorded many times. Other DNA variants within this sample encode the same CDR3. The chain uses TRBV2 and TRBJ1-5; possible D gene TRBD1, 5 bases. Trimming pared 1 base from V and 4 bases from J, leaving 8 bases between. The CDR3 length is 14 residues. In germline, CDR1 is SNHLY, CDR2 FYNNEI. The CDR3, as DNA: TGTGCCAGCAGTGAAGGGGGCGGAAATCAGCCCCAGCATTTT. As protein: CASSEGGGNQPQHF.